The 18 T cell receptor beta chains reported below all come from one sample, sequenced in a study of PD-1 blockade in classical Hodgkin lymphoma. Sequencing used immunoSEQ multiplex PCR; TCRdb keeps in-frame clones, though not all of them. The sample yields about 7,400 clones, 76% seen once. All the patients suffered relapse after autologous stem cell transplantation, and brentuximab vedotin exposure differed. Material: peripheral blood mononuclear cells (PBMCs), obtained before the second cycle of nivolumab. These receptors all stem from a human donor with classical Hodgkin lymphoma.

The V call is TRBV5-4, the J call TRBJ2-7; perhaps TRBD1 as D (5 bases). Germline CDR1 SGHNT, CDR2 YYREEE (reference sequence). The CDR3 spans 16 residues. Trimming took 3 bases from V and 0 from J, leaving 16 bases between them. This CDR3 reads CASSSRWGASSYEQYF. Here the CDR3 DNA reads TGTGCCAGCAGCTCCCGCTGGGGCGCCAGCTCCTACGAGCAGTACTTC.

The genes are TRBV7-3 and TRBJ2-5; D gene ambiguous. The germline gives CDR1 SGHTA, CDR2 FQGTGA. This CDR3 contains 13 residues. The germline V and J ends were trimmed by 5 bases and 3 bases, with 10 bases remaining between them. The CDR3 here is CASSGHPEETQYF. Written as DNA, the CDR3 is TGTGCCAGCAGCGGCCATCCTGAAGAGACCCAGTACTTC.

The V and J genes are TRBV7-9 and TRBJ1-1, with D unclear. V lost 5 bases and J 6 bases, leaving 10 bases between the germline ends. The germline CDR1 and CDR2 sequences are SEHNR and FQNEAQ (reference sequence). The CDR3 contains 12 residues. This CDR3 reads CASSRELSEAFF. The CDR3 nucleotides are TGTGCCAGCAGCCGTGAACTATCTGAAGCTTTCTTT.

The V call is TRBV15, the J call TRBJ1-6, with D unclear. From germline, CDR1 is LNHNV and CDR2 YYDKDF (reference sequence). The CDR3 consists of 16 residues. V lost 0 bases to trimming and J lost 10 bases, with 16 bases between them. The CDR3, as DNA: TGTGCCACCAGCAGAGATTCGGAGGGATCTTTCTCACCCCTCCACTTT. As protein: CATSRDSEGSFSPLHF.

The V gene is TRBV5-1, the J gene TRBJ1-2; 9 bases are shared with TRBD1. This CDR3 has 16 residues. The V segment lost 4 bases and the J segment 3 bases; nucleotides outside the gene matches: 10. The germline CDR1 and CDR2 sequences are SGHRS and YFSETQ. DNA of the CDR3: TGCGCCAGCAGCCCACGGACAGGGGTCGGGGACTATGGCTACACCTTC. Protein: CASSPRTGVGDYGYTF.

The chain employs TRBV5-5 and TRBJ2-3, with D uncertain. Germline V gene data show CDR1 as SGHKS and CDR2 as YYEKEE (reference sequence). The V and J ends lost 6 bases and 6 bases respectively, with 11 bases between them. CDR3 size: 12 residues. CDR3 sequence: CASTTTADTQYF. Here the CDR3 DNA reads TGTGCCAGCACAACGACGGCGGATACGCAGTATTTT.

The sample holds a few counts of this clone. The chain links TRBV11-3 to TRBJ2-1; D perhaps matches TRBD2 (5 bases). The length of the CDR3 is 12 residues. Trimming removed 1 base at V and 10 bases at J, with 8 bases between. Germline V CDR1 and CDR2: SGHNT, YENEEA. This CDR3 is CASSLGGPEQFF. CDR3 sequence (DNA): TGTGCCAGCAGCTTAGGAGGGCCCGAGCAGTTCTTC.

The chain uses TRBV14 and TRBJ1-3, with D possibly being TRBD1 (6 bases). V was pared by 1 base and J by 0 bases, with 16 bases between. The CDR3 is made up of 18 amino acids. Germline V gene data show CDR1 as SGHDN and CDR2 as FVKESK. The CDR3 sequence is CASSQGSRQVTSGNTIYF. The CDR3 bases are TGTGCCAGCAGCCAAGGCTCCCGACAGGTAACCTCTGGAAACACCATATATTTT.

This rearrangement joins TRBV28 to TRBJ2-7; perhaps TRBD2 as D (5 bases). Looked up from germline, CDR1 is MDHEN and CDR2 is SYDVKM. Trimming took 2 bases from V and 0 from J, leaving 8 bases between them. This CDR3 region has 14 residues. The CDR3 nucleotides are TGTGCCAGCAGTTTAGCGGGTTCCTCCTACGAGCAGTACTTC. Encoded protein: CASSLAGSSYEQYF.

The chain employs TRBV7-2 and TRBJ2-1; D uncertain. V gave up 1 base and J gave up 0 bases, with 7 bases separating them. Germline CDR1 and CDR2: SGHTA and FQGNSA. CDR3 length: 15 residues. The CDR3 spells CASSLDSYSYNEQFF. The CDR3 DNA is TGTGCCAGCAGCTTAGACAGTTACTCCTACAATGAGCAGTTCTTC.

This CDR3 is CASRWTGAYEQYF. The CDR3 nucleotides are TGCGCCAGCAGGTGGACGGGAGCCTACGAGCAGTACTTC. V and J are TRBV5-1 and TRBJ2-7; D may be TRBD2 (6 bases). Germline lookup yields CDR1 SGHRS and CDR2 YFSETQ. V lost 5 bases and J lost 2, with 11 bases in between. This CDR3 region has 13 residues.

This chain connects TRBV5-4 to TRBJ1-1; D remains unclear. Germline CDR1 reads SGHNT; CDR2 reads YYREEE (reference sequence). The CDR3 consists of 14 residues. V shed 1 base and J shed 5 bases, with 12 bases lying between them. CDR3 bases: TGTGCCAGCAGCTTGTCACGGAGGAAGACTGAAGCTTTCTTT. Translation: CASSLSRRKTEAFF.

Turning to this clone: An end of the junction differs from the germline gene, which may be a read error. The genes are TRBV5-1 and TRBJ1-1; D may be TRBD1 (5 bases). The CDR3 is 12 residues long. Germline CDR1 SGHRS, CDR2 YFSETQ. This CDR3 reads CASSPGTLEAFF. The CDR3 bases are TGTGCCAGCAGCCCCGGGACTTTAGAAGCTTTCTTT.

For the CDR3, the DNA is TGTGCCAGCAGATGGAACCCGAACACCGGGGAGCTGTTTTTT. Encoded protein: CASRWNPNTGELFF. The chain carries TRBV28 and TRBJ2-2, with D unresolved. From germline, CDR1 is MDHEN and CDR2 SYDVKM. The V and J ends lost 6 bases and 0 bases respectively, with 8 bases between them. The length of the CDR3 is 14 residues.

The V and J genes are TRBV2 and TRBJ2-7, with 7 nucleotides matching TRBD1. V was clipped by 4 bases and J by 4 bases; unmatched bases: 4. CDR3 length equals 13 residues. CDR1 is SNHLY, CDR2 FYNNEI, per germline. The CDR3 reads CASSATGWYEQYF. In DNA, the CDR3 is TGTGCCAGCAGTGCGACAGGGTGGTACGAGCAGTACTTC. Full variable domain (remainder filled in from reference TRBV2 and TRBJ2-7): EPEVTQTPSHQVTQMGQEVILRCVPISNHLYFYWYRQILGQKVEFLVSFYNNEISEKSEIFDDQFSVERPDGSNFTLKIRSTKLEDSAMYFCASSATGWYEQYFGPGTRLTVT.

V usage is TRBV18 and J usage is TRBJ1-2; D might be TRBD1 (5 bases). V lost 2 bases to trimming and J lost 4 bases, with 14 bases between them. Per germline, CDR1 KGHSH and CDR2 LQKENI. This CDR3 contains 15 residues. CDR3 sequence reads: CASSPNDRSPYGYTF. The CDR3 DNA follows: TGTGCCAGCTCACCAAACGACAGAAGCCCCTATGGCTACACCTTC.

This clone is classed as medium-sized. V and J are TRBV23-1 and TRBJ1-1, with 7 bases aligning to TRBD1. TRBV23-1 falls under the ORF class, with uncertain function. The CDR3 covers 17 residues. V lost 3 bases and J lost 0; bases outside the gene matches: 10. The CDR3 region is CASSQWGQRGMNTEAFF. As DNA, the CDR3 is TGCGCCAGCAGTCAGTGGGGACAGAGGGGGATGAACACTGAAGCTTTCTTT.

The chain is built from TRBV18 and TRBJ1-3; D ambiguous. The germline V and J ends were trimmed by 4 bases and 1 base, with 11 bases remaining between them. The length of the CDR3 is 15 residues. The germline CDR1 and CDR2 sequences are KGHSH and LQKENI. CDR3 sequence: CASSRTSGSGNTIYF. DNA for the CDR3: TGTGCCAGCTCACGCACCTCTGGGTCTGGAAACACCATATATTTT.